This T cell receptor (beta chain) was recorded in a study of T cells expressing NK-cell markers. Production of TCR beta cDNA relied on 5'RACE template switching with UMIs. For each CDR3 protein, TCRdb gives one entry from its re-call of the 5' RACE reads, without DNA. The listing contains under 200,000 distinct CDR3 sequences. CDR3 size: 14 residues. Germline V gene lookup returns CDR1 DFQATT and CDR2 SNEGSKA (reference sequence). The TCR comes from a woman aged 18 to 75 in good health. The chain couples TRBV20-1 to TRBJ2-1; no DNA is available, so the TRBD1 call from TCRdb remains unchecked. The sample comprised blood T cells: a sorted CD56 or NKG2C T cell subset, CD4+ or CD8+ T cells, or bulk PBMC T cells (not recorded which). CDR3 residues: CSATLGPGDGEQFF.